Each of the 31 T cell receptor beta chains below was sequenced from the same sample in a study of HIV-infected patients and healthy controls. Whole blood was used without fractionation, so all unsorted peripheral T cells were included. Reverse transcription used 450 to 550 ng RNA and constant-region primers for alpha and beta. Each of the alpha and beta chains got its own library through chain-specific third strand synthesis with indices. Using its own MiXCR run on the 5' RACE reads, TCRdb lists one record per CDR3 protein. The table has 15,000 to 20,000 distinct CDR3 sequences, 8% to 10% seen once. Sequenced: blood. The receptors shown here come from an adult in good health.

V gene TRBV7-9 combines with J gene TRBJ2-3, with D tentatively TRBD2 (5 bases). The CDR3 extends over 16 amino acids. Trimming cost V 0 bases and J 2 bases, with 12 bases left between them. CDR1 SEHNR and CDR2 FQNEAQ come from the germline V gene (reference sequence). Written as DNA, the CDR3 is TGTGCCAGCAGCTTAGCTTCCGGACTTCCCACAGATACGCAGTATTTT. Translated: CASSLASGLPTDTQYF.

The sample holds many counts of this clonotype. This chain links TRBV19 with TRBJ2-3; the match to TRBD1 covers 9 bases. Germline values: CDR1 LNHDA, CDR2 SQIVND (reference sequence). The V and J ends lost 6 bases and 4 bases, in that order; junction bases with no gene match: 8. This CDR3 region has 15 residues. This chain's CDR3 is CASSKPGQGADTQYF. The CDR3 nucleotides are TGTGCCAGTAGCAAACCGGGACAGGGTGCAGATACGCAGTATTTT.

This clonotype was counted ten times or more. The chain's CDR3 is CASRGTSGTDTQYF. The CDR3 nucleotides read TGTGCCAGCAGAGGGACTAGCGGCACAGATACGCAGTATTTT. The chain carries TRBV6-5 and TRBJ2-3; TRBD2 aligns across 10 bases. V was pared by 6 bases and J by 1 base, with 1 base of the junction left unmatched. Germline V gene data show CDR1 as MNHEY and CDR2 as SVGAGI. The CDR3 sequence is 14 residues long.

This clonotype was picked up many times. V usage is TRBV6-4 and J usage is TRBJ2-3; 7 positions match TRBD1. Germline V lookup: CDR1 MRHNA, CDR2 SNTAGT. The V and J ends lost 5 bases and 0 bases, in that order; junction bases with no gene match: 5. This CDR3 is 15 amino acids long. The CDR3 coding sequence is TGTGCCAGCAGTTTGGAGACAGGGAGCACAGATACGCAGTATTTT. Translated, it gives CASSLETGSTDTQYF.

The CDR3 is CASIQYGSGPRTREQFF. The CDR3, as DNA: TGTGCCAGCATTCAATACGGATCGGGACCCAGGACGCGTGAGCAGTTCTTC. V is TRBV12-3 or TRBV12-4 and J is TRBJ2-1; D tentatively reads TRBD1 or TRBD2 (5 bases each). Trimming took 7 bases from V and 9 from J, leaving 28 bases between them. The CDR3 covers 17 residues.

This clonotype rates as medium-sized (0.01 to 0.1%). J is TRBJ1-1 and V is TRBV20-1, with a tentative D call TRBD1 (6 bases). Germline CDR1 reads DFQATT; CDR2 reads SNEGSKA (reference sequence). Trimming cost V 3 bases and J 3 bases, with 17 bases left between them. The length of the CDR3 is 15 residues. The CDR3 here is CSARSYRGTDTEAFF. CDR3 in DNA: TGCAGTGCTAGGTCATATAGGGGGACGGACACTGAAGCTTTCTTT.

V is TRBV4-3 and J is TRBJ2-1, with 11 bases matching TRBD2. Losses at the gene ends were 0 bases for V and 8 bases for J; bases not matched to a gene: 6. Germline-derived CDR1 and CDR2 are LGHNA and YSLEER. This CDR3 has 16 amino acids. The CDR3 region has the DNA TGCGCCAGCAGCCAAGAGTTTAGCGGGGGGGTGGATGAGCAGTTCTTC. Translation: CASSQEFSGGVDEQFF.

The table lists this clonotype with many counts. The chain employs TRBV4-1 and TRBJ2-3; TRBD2 aligns across 9 bases. The V and J ends lost 6 bases and 0 bases, in that order; junction bases with no gene match: 1. CDR1 is MGHRA and CDR2 is YSYEKL in the germline V gene. The CDR3 covers 14 residues. This CDR3 is CASSLAGSTDTQYF. The DNA of the CDR3 is TGCGCCAGCAGTCTAGCGGGGAGCACAGATACGCAGTATTTT.

This clonotype is medium-sized by share. This rearrangement joins TRBV20-1 to TRBJ2-5; D perhaps matches TRBD2 (6 bases). Trimming shortened V by 2 bases and J by 4 bases, and 14 bases separated the two germline ends. The CDR3 extends over 14 amino acids. Germline CDR1 reads DFQATT; CDR2 reads SNEGSKA (reference sequence). CDR3 coding DNA: TGCAGTGCTAGAACCGGCAGGGAGGTAGAGACCCAGTACTTC. Amino acids: CSARTGREVETQYF.

This clonotype was found many times. The rearrangement joins TRBV12-3 or TRBV12-4 to TRBJ1-5, with D possibly matching TRBD1 (5 bases). The germline V and J ends were trimmed by 0 bases and 7 bases, with 13 bases remaining between them. The CDR3 extends over 15 amino acids. This CDR3 is CASSLALGGGQPQHF. The CDR3 nucleotides are TGTGCCAGCAGTTTAGCGCTGGGGGGAGGGCAGCCCCAGCATTTT.

Many counts were recorded for this clonotype. The V gene is TRBV7-9, the J gene TRBJ2-7; D may match TRBD1 or TRBD2 (5 bases each). The CDR3 covers 13 residues. Germline CDR1 and CDR2: SEHNR and FQNEAQ (reference sequence). V lost 4 bases and J lost 9, with 16 bases in between. The CDR3 reads CASSSSGTNGQYF. In DNA form, the CDR3 reads TGTGCCAGCAGCTCCTCCGGGACGAACGGGCAGTACTTC.

The DNA for the CDR3 is TGTGCCAGCAGCTCCCCGTATCAGCCCCAGCATTTT. This translates into CASSSPYQPQHF. The chain uses TRBV5-6 and TRBJ1-5; D is undetermined. The CDR3 extends over 12 amino acids. Trimming left V 3 bases short and J 5 bases short, with 6 bases between. Germline CDR1 SGHDT, CDR2 YYEEEE.

This chain joins TRBV7-2 and TRBJ2-5; D possibly corresponds to TRBD1 (6 bases). The V end lost 5 bases, the J end lost 3 bases, and 10 bases lay between the germline ends. Germline CDR1 SGHTA, CDR2 FQGNSA. The CDR3 loop spans 13 amino acids. Written as DNA, the CDR3 is TGTGCCAGCAGCGATGGACAGAAAGAGACCCAGTACTTC. Protein: CASSDGQKETQYF.

At least ten counts were recorded for this clonotype. This chain uses TRBV6-2 or TRBV6-3 with TRBJ2-3; the match to TRBD2 covers 7 bases. J gave up 0 bases and V 6 bases, and 6 bases lay outside the gene matches. This CDR3 is built from 15 residues. Germline-derived CDR1 and CDR2 are MNHEY and SVGEGT. Written as DNA, the CDR3 is TGTGCCAGCAGAGTACTAGCGTCTAGCACAGATACGCAGTATTTT. This encodes CASRVLASSTDTQYF.

This chain links TRBV27 with TRBJ2-3, with 12 bases matching TRBD2. V was clipped by 2 bases and J by 5 bases; unmatched bases: 5. This CDR3 is 16 amino acids long. CDR1 and CDR2 (germline): MNHEY, SMNVEV (reference sequence). The CDR3 sequence: CASSLTTTSGGDTQYF. The CDR3 DNA reads TGTGCCAGCAGTTTAACCACGACTAGCGGGGGAGATACGCAGTATTTT.

By share, this clonotype ranks as medium-sized (0.01 to 0.1%). The chain has TRBV28 and TRBJ2-6; perhaps TRBD1 as D (6 bases). The CDR3 loop spans 15 amino acids. Trimming pared 4 bases from V and 0 bases from J, leaving 7 bases between. In germline, CDR1 is MDHEN, CDR2 SYDVKM. The DNA for the CDR3 is TGTGCCAGCAGTTACAGGGTCTCTGGGGCCAACGTCCTGACTTTC. This sequence encodes CASSYRVSGANVLTF.

In this sample, this clonotype turned up a few times. This chain's CDR3 is CASSPYPTRAGQPQHF. In nucleotides, the CDR3 is TGTGCCAGCTCACCATATCCAACCCGGGCGGGTCAGCCCCAGCATTTT. The genes are TRBV18 and TRBJ1-5; the D is unclear. V dropped 2 bases and J dropped 6 bases, with 17 bases sitting between them. The CDR3 runs to 16 residues. Germline-derived CDR1 and CDR2 are KGHSH and LQKENI.

This clonotype was seen repeatedly, ten times or more. The chain has TRBV5-1 and TRBJ1-1; 7 nucleotides match TRBD1. In germline, CDR1 is SGHRS, CDR2 YFSETQ. The V segment lost 4 bases and the J segment 6 bases; nucleotides outside the gene matches: 9. CDR3 length: 14 amino acids. The CDR3 protein is CASSDQTGFAEAFF. The CDR3 coding sequence is TGCGCCAGCAGCGACCAGACAGGGTTCGCTGAAGCTTTCTTT.

By share of the sample, this clonotype is medium-sized (0.01 to 0.1%). The CDR3 reads CSARVLGEREIGNTQYF. The CDR3 DNA reads TGCAGTGCTAGAGTCCTAGGGGAGCGGGAGATCGGGAATACGCAGTATTTT. The chain combines TRBV20-1 with TRBJ2-3; TRBD2 aligns across 8 bases. The germline V gene has CDR1 DFQATT and CDR2 SNEGSKA (reference sequence). The CDR3 spans 17 residues. Losses at the gene ends were 1 base for V and 7 bases for J; bases not matched to a gene: 16.

This clonotype was counted ten times or more. The rearrangement links TRBV27 to TRBJ1-1, with 7 nucleotides matching TRBD1. The CDR3 consists of 13 residues. V lost 6 bases, J lost 6 bases, and 7 bases stayed unmatched. CDR1 MNHEY and CDR2 SMNVEV come from the germline V gene (reference sequence). CDR3 residues: CASRYNTGAEAFF. The DNA of the CDR3 is TGTGCCAGCAGATACAATACAGGGGCTGAAGCTTTCTTT.

This clonotype was seen many times. The CDR3 DNA reads as TGTGCCAGCAGCCAAGTTGGCAGAGCACGCACTGAAGCTTTCTTT. Encoded protein: CASSQVGRARTEAFF. The chain joins TRBV3-1 to TRBJ1-1; D call uncertain. The V and J ends lost 1 base and 4 bases respectively, with 13 bases between them. Per the germline V gene, CDR1 is LGHDT and CDR2 is YNNKEL (reference sequence). The CDR3 length is 15 residues.

By its share, this clonotype is medium-sized. This chain connects TRBV28 to TRBJ2-7; no reliable D call. The CDR3 has 13 amino acids. V was cut by 5 bases and J by 4 bases, with 12 bases left in between. Germline V gene data show CDR1 as MDHEN and CDR2 as SYDVKM. CDR3: CASSGSIVYEQYF. Written as DNA, the CDR3 is TGTGCCAGCAGTGGGTCGATCGTGTACGAGCAGTACTTC.

This clonotype was detected ten times or more. The chain uses TRBV29-1 and TRBJ2-3; D uncertain. CDR1 and CDR2 (germline): SQVTM, ANQGSEA. CDR3 length: 11 residues. The V gene lost 5 bases and the J gene lost 10 bases, with 13 bases spanning the gap. The CDR3 reads CSVYRESSQYF. CDR3 bases: TGCAGCGTTTATAGGGAAAGTTCGCAGTATTTT.

This clonotype has a count of ten or more. The chain joins TRBV20-1 to TRBJ2-6, with TRBD2 matching 7 bases. Germline assignment: CDR1 DFQATT and CDR2 SNEGSKA (reference sequence). CDR3 size: 18 residues. Unmatched junction bases numbered 9, after V lost 1 base and J lost 0 bases. The CDR3 loop reads CSARVKPRGSSGANVLTF. DNA of the CDR3: TGCAGTGCTAGAGTTAAACCGCGGGGGAGCTCTGGGGCCAACGTCCTGACTTTC.

This clonotype was recorded at least ten times. The chain couples TRBV30 to TRBJ2-3; 8 nucleotides line up with TRBD2. The germline CDR1 and CDR2 sequences are GTSNPN and SVGIG (reference sequence). The CDR3 loop spans 12 amino acids. The V gene end was trimmed by 5 bases and the J gene end by 4 bases; junction bases not matched to a gene: 2. Here the CDR3 DNA reads TGTGCCTGGTCGGGGGGGCCAGATACGCAGTATTTT. Its protein product is CAWSGGPDTQYF.

Ten or more counts support this clonotype. The rearrangement uses TRBV27 and TRBJ2-1; 11 nucleotides match TRBD2. CDR1 and CDR2 (germline): MNHEY, SMNVEV (reference sequence). Trimming took 4 bases from V and 7 from J; bases not matched to a gene: 9. The length of the CDR3 is 16 residues. The CDR3 sequence is CASSSSGGTFMNEQFF. The CDR3 DNA reads as TGTGCCAGCAGTTCTAGCGGGGGGACCTTTATGAATGAGCAGTTCTTC.

This clonotype appeared many times. Here the CDR3 reads CASSDTRGTYTDTQYF. In nucleotides, the CDR3 is TGTGCCAGCAGCGACACCCGCGGGACCTACACAGATACGCAGTATTTT. The chain uses TRBV6-2 or TRBV6-3 and TRBJ2-3, with D maybe TRBD2 (6 bases). With 6 bases removed from V and 2 bases from J, the gap between germline ends came to 18 bases. The CDR3 loop spans 16 amino acids. Germline V gene sequence: CDR1 MNHEY, CDR2 SVGEGT.

This clonotype has at least ten counts. The rearrangement links TRBV6-5 to TRBJ2-5, with D tentatively TRBD1 (6 bases). This CDR3 region has 12 residues. The V end lost 10 bases, the J end lost 0 bases, and 9 bases lay between the germline ends. Germline loops: CDR1 MNHEY, CDR2 SVGAGI. The CDR3 nucleotides read TGTGCCACTGGACAGAACCAAGAGACCCAGTACTTC. Its protein is CATGQNQETQYF.

The rearrangement links TRBV7-9 to TRBJ1-5; D may be TRBD1 (5 bases). The germline V gene encodes CDR1 SEHNR and CDR2 FQNEAQ (reference sequence). The CDR3 is made up of 16 amino acids. V shed 5 bases and J shed 3 bases, with 17 bases lying between them. The CDR3: CASSRSSGRFNQPQHF. The CDR3 DNA follows: TGTGCCAGCAGCCGATCTTCAGGGCGATTCAATCAGCCCCAGCATTTT.

This clonotype was recorded at least ten times. V is TRBV7-9 and J is TRBJ2-2, with TRBD2 matching 9 bases. Trimming removed 6 bases from V and 5 bases from J; junction bases left unmatched: 10. CDR3 length: 16 residues. Germline CDR1 reads SEHNR; CDR2 reads FQNEAQ (reference sequence). The chain's CDR3 is CASRPDLAGATGELFF. The CDR3, as DNA: TGTGCCAGCAGACCTGATTTAGCGGGAGCTACCGGGGAGCTGTTTTTT.

By sample fraction, this clonotype is medium-sized (0.01 to 0.1%). This chain joins TRBV6-5 and TRBJ1-6, with 8 bases aligning to TRBD1. Germline values: CDR1 MNHEY, CDR2 SVGAGI. The CDR3 runs 15 residues. The J segment lost 7 bases and the V segment lost 2 bases, leaving 4 bases of the junction unmatched. CDR3 DNA sequence: TGTGCCAGCAGTTACGGCAGACAGGGGAATTCACCCCTCCACTTT. This codes for CASSYGRQGNSPLHF.